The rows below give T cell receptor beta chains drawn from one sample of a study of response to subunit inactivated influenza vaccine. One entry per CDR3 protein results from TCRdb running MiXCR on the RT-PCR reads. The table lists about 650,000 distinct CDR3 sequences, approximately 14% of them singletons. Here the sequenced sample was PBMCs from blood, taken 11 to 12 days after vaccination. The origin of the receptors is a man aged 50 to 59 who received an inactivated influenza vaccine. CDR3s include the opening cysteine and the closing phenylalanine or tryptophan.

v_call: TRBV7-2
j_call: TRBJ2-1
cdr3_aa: CASSSSSSYNEQFF

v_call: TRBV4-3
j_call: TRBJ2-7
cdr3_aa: CASSQALGDEQYF

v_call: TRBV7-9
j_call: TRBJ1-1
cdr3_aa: CASSLADGIEAFF

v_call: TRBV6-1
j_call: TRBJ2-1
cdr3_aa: CASSESGLAGGGQFF

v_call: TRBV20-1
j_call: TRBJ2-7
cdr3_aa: CSARDRLAGGFVAYEQYF

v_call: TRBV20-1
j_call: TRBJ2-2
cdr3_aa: CCARDQKRELSTGELFF

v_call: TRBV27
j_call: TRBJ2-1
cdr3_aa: CASSLKTGVYNEQFF

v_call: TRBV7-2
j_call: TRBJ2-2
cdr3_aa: CASSLAPGGWTGELFF

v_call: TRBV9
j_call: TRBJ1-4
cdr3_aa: CASSAGARGRNEKLFF

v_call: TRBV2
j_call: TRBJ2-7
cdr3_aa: CASTEGAYEQYF

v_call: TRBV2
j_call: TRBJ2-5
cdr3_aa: CASSAWQLEEQETQYF

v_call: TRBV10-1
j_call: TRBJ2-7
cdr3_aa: CASSEIQGHEQYF

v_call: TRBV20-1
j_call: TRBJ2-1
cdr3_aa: CSARVGGGPNEQFF

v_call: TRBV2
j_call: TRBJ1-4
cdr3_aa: CATESNNEKLFF

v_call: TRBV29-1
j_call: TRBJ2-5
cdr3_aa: CSAKQQGTSVFQETQYF

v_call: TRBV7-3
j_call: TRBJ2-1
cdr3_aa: CASSLGRLRIPYNEQFF

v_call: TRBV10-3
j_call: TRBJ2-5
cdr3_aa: CAIRDSGGDRETQYF

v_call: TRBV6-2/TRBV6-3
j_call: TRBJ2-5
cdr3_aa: CASTRWALRSTETQYF

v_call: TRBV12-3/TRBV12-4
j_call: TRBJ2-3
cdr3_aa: CASSLGGRNTQYF

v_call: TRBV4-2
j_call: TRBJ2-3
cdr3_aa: CASSQGLATDTQYF

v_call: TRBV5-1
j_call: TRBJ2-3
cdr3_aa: CASSVLGPSDTQYF

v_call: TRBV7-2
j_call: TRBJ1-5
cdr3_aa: CASSLLVASSNQPQHF

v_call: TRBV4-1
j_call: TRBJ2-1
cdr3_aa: CASSQLRGGPYNEQFF

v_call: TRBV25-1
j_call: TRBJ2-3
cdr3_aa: CASSEYLRKGTTRDTQYF

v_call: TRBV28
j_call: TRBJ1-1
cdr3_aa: CASSLNRVKWAFF

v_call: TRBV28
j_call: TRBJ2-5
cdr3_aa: CASSEQNQETQYF

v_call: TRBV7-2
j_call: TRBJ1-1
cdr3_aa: CASSLGARVGEAFF

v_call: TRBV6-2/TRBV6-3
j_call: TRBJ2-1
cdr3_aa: CASSILRTIRSYNEQFF

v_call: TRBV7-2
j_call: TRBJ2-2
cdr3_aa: CASRGNLGTGELFF

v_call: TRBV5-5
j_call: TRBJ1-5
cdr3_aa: CASSLDTGTGAWPQHF

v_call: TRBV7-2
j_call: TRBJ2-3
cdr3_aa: CASTWGPHDTQYF

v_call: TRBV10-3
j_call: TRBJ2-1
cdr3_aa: CAISEGSGSRNEQFF

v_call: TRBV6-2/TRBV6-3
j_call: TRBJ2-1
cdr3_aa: CASSSVSSYNEQFF

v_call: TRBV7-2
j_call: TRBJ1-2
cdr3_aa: CASSLETGRVEGYTF

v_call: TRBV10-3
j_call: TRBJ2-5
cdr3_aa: CAISDRVQETQYF

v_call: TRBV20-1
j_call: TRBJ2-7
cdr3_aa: CSDKGVSSYEQYF

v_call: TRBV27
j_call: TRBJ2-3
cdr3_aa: CASRRLAGAASTDTQYF

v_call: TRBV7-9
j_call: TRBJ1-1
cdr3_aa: CASSLRGQLEEAFF

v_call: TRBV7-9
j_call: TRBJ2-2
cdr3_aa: CASSLGALGELFF

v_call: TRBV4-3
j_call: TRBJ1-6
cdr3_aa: CASSEGQRLNSPLHF

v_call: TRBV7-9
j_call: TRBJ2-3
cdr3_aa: CASSLWRGMGADTQYF

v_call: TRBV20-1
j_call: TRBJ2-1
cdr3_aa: CSAPNYDQGRKEQFF

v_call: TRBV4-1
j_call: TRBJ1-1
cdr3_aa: CASTSARGRTEAFF

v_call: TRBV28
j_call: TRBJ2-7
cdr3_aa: CASRRDRGIYEQYF

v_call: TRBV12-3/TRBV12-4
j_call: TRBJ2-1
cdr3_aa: CASSLLASEQFF

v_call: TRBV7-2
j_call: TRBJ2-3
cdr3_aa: CASSPGVAEVNTQYF

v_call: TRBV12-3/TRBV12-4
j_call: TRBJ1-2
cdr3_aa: CASSPGTFNGYTF